One sample yielded the 14 T cell receptor beta chains listed below, sequenced in a study of cytomegalovirus exposure and HLA in healthy donors. Researchers ran the PCR with 60 Vbeta and 13 Jbeta primers. TCRdb keeps only in-frame clones here, not all; method: immunoSEQ multiplex PCR. The table lists around 140,000 clones, with more than 0.8% in the top ten. Sequencing was done on a sample of PBMCs. These receptors came from a male donor in good health and CMV-seronegative.

The chain recombines TRBV7-8 with TRBJ2-1; D possibly corresponds to TRBD1 (5 bases). Trimming pared 3 bases from V and 12 bases from J, leaving 15 bases between. Per the germline V gene, CDR1 is SGHVS and CDR2 is FQNEAQ. The CDR3 extends over 13 amino acids. DNA of the CDR3: TGTGCCAGCAGCTTCGACAGCCAAGATGGGCAGTTCTTC. It is translated as CASSFDSQDGQFF.

This rearrangement joins TRBV10-3 to TRBJ2-4; D might be TRBD1 (6 bases). The CDR3 runs 16 residues. The germline V and J ends were trimmed by 2 bases and 3 bases, with 14 bases remaining between them. Germline values: CDR1 ENHRY, CDR2 SYGVKD. CDR3 DNA sequence: TGTGCCATCAGTGAGCTACAGGGTCTCGGCAAAAACATTCAGTACTTC. Translation: CAISELQGLGKNIQYF.

This chain uses TRBV5-1 with TRBJ2-1; 12 positions agree with TRBD2. J gave up 5 bases and V 5 bases, and 8 bases lay outside the gene matches. CDR1 and CDR2 (germline): SGHRS, YFSETQ. This CDR3 is built from 16 residues. CDR3 bases: TGCGCCAGCAGAACGGGACTAGCGGGTTCCAACAATGAGCAGTTCTTC. This gives the protein CASRTGLAGSNNEQFF. The full variable domain, completed using reference TRBV5-1 and TRBJ2-1, is KAGVTQTPRYLIKTRGQQVTLSCSPISGHRSVSWYQQTPGQGLQFLFEYFSETQRNKGNFPGRFSGRQFSNSRSEMNVSTLELGDSALYLCASRTGLAGSNNEQFFGPGTRLTVL.

The chain uses TRBV9 and TRBJ2-2; D is unresolved. The CDR3 totals 15 residues. Germline V gives CDR1 SGDLS, CDR2 YYNGEE. With 0 bases removed from V and 11 bases from J, the gap between germline ends came to 17 bases. Here the CDR3 reads CASSVGGRSKQELFF. CDR3 nucleotide sequence: TGTGCCAGCAGCGTAGGCGGTAGGTCAAAGCAAGAGCTGTTTTTT.

The V call is TRBV18, the J call TRBJ1-5, with 9 nucleotides matching TRBD1. J gave up 5 bases and V 5 bases, and 4 bases lay outside the gene matches. The CDR3 consists of 14 residues. Germline V CDR1 and CDR2: KGHSH, LQKENI. The CDR3 DNA reads TGTGCCAGCTCATCGGGACAGGGTTATCAGCCCCAGCATTTT. Translating it yields CASSSGQGYQPQHF.

The gene calls are TRBV5-1 and TRBJ1-1, with TRBD1 as a possible D gene (5 bases). Germline loops: CDR1 SGHRS, CDR2 YFSETQ. The CDR3 is 12 amino acids. V lost 2 bases to trimming and J lost 6 bases, with 8 bases between them. CDR3 in amino acids: CASSFMGPEAFF. As DNA, the CDR3 is TGCGCCAGCAGCTTCATGGGGCCTGAAGCTTTCTTT.

Written as DNA, the CDR3 is TGTGCCGGAGAGGGACAGGGCCCTTACGAGCAGTACTTC. Its translation: CAGEGQGPYEQYF. The chain combines TRBV30 with TRBJ2-7, with 9 positions matching TRBD1. Looked up from germline, CDR1 is GTSNPN and CDR2 is SVGIG (reference sequence). V dropped 8 bases and J dropped 4; count of bases not matched to a gene: 9. The CDR3 is 13 amino acids.

V gene TRBV7-3 combines with J gene TRBJ1-1, with 8 bases matching TRBD1. The trim removed 5 bases at V and 5 bases at J, leaving 4 bases unmatched. Germline V gene lookup returns CDR1 SGHTA and CDR2 FQGTGA. The CDR3 has 13 residues. CDR3 sequence reads: CASSPQGGTEAFF. CDR3 nucleotide sequence: TGTGCCAGCAGCCCACAGGGGGGGACTGAAGCTTTCTTT.

The V gene is TRBV5-1, the J gene TRBJ2-5; the D gene is possibly TRBD1 (6 bases). V shed 5 bases and J shed 4 bases, with 15 bases lying between them. The germline V gene encodes CDR1 SGHRS and CDR2 YFSETQ. This CDR3 spans 14 amino acids. The CDR3 region is CASSLQGWVETQYF. The CDR3 region has the DNA TGCGCCAGCAGTTTACAGGGCTGGGTAGAGACCCAGTACTTC.

The chain employs TRBV18 and TRBJ2-4; 8 bases match TRBD2. Germline CDR1 is KGHSH and CDR2 is LQKENI. V was pared by 8 bases and J by 6 bases, with 15 bases of the junction left unmatched. CDR3 length equals 16 residues. This CDR3 reads CASTRSAGEPGNIQYF. The CDR3 DNA reads TGTGCCAGCACACGGTCAGCGGGGGAGCCTGGAAACATTCAGTACTTC. The full variable domain, in which reference TRBV18 and TRBJ2-4 provide the parts outside the CDR3, is NAGVMQNPRHLVRRRGQEARLRCSPMKGHSHVYWYRQLPEEGLKFMVYLQKENIIDESGMPKERFSAEFPKEGPSILRIQQVVRGDSAAYFCASTRSAGEPGNIQYFGAGTRLSVL.

The chain carries TRBV18 and TRBJ1-3; D is unclear. Trimming removed 5 bases at V and 0 bases at J, with 5 bases between. CDR1 KGHSH and CDR2 LQKENI come from the germline V gene. This CDR3 has 13 residues. CDR3: CASSTYSGNTIYF. The CDR3 DNA is TGTGCCAGCTCAACTTACTCTGGAAACACCATATATTTT.

This chain connects TRBV7-2 to TRBJ2-5; 9 nucleotides match TRBD2. The CDR3 is 14 amino acids. Losses at the gene ends were 1 base for V and 4 bases for J; bases not matched to a gene: 1. Germline loops: CDR1 SGHTA, CDR2 FQGNSA. The CDR3 sequence: CASSLGLAVETQYF. CDR3 in DNA: TGTGCCAGCAGCTTAGGACTAGCGGTAGAGACCCAGTACTTC.

The V call is TRBV30, the J call TRBJ1-4, with 8 bases identical to TRBD1. The germline V gene has CDR1 GTSNPN and CDR2 SVGIG (reference sequence). The length of the CDR3 is 15 residues. V shed 0 bases and J 12 bases; nucleotides not matched to a gene: 12. The CDR3, as DNA: TGTGCCTGGAGTGTCCGGACAGGGAGGGTTGCGGAACTGTTTTTT. This sequence encodes CAWSVRTGRVAELFF.

The rearrangement uses TRBV7-9 and TRBJ2-3; no reliable D call. Germline V gene sequence: CDR1 SEHNR, CDR2 FQNEAQ (reference sequence). CDR3 length equals 15 residues. V was clipped by 1 base and J by 5 bases, with 13 bases between them. CDR3: CASSLGARTGDTQYF. The CDR3 DNA reads as TGTGCCAGCAGCTTAGGGGCACGAACCGGAGATACGCAGTATTTT.